This paragraph covers one T cell receptor (beta chain) sequence. Its cognate antigen is unknown. The source of the sample is a study of shared clonotypes between healthy human individuals. General observations from the study: The generation probabilities recorded for non-shared clonotypes fell below those of clonotypes shared by all four donors. The naive CD4 repertoires of a few donors were compared, and approximately 4.7% of clonotypes were shared.

The CDR3 spans 14 residues. V gave up 0 bases and J gave up 8 bases, with 13 bases separating them. Germline lookup yields CDR1 LGHNA and CDR2 YSLEER. The protocol was immunoSEQ multiplex PCR, while the TCRdb copy is restricted to in-frame clones and leaves out a portion. The repertoire includes about 960,000 clones, over 60% of them detected once, and about 1.5% sits in the top ten. This sequence originates from a man aged 18 to 30 in good health. This chain links TRBV4-3 with TRBJ1-2; no firm D call. Sequencing was performed on memory CD4+ T cells sorted from blood. Subset here: CD45RA-negative fraction. The CDR3 nucleotides are TGCGCCAGCAGCCAAGATCTAGGACCGCGGGGCTACACCTTC. It codes for CASSQDLGPRGYTF.